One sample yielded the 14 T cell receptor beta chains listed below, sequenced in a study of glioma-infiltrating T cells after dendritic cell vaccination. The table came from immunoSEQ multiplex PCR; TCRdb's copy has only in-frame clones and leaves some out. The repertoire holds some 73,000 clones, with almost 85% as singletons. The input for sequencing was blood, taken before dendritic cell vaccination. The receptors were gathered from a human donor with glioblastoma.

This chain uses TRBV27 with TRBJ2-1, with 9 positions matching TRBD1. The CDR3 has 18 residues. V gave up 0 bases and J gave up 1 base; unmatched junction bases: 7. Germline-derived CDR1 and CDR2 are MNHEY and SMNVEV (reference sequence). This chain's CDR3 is CASSLSRGTGSSYNEQFF. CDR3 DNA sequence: TGTGCCAGCAGTTTATCGCGGGGGACAGGGTCGTCCTACAATGAGCAGTTCTTC.

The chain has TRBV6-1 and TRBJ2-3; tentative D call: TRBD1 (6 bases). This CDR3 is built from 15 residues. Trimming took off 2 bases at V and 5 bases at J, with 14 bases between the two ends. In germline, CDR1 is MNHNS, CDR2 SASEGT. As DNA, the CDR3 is TGTGCCAGCAGTGAAAGGGTACAGGGCGTAGATACGCAGTATTTT. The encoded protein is CASSERVQGVDTQYF.

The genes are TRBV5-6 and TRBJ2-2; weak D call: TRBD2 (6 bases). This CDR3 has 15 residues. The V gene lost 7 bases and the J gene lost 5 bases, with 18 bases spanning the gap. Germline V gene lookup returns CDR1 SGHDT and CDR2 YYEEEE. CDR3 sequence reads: CASGGSGSGTGELFF. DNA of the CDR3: TGTGCCAGCGGGGGGTCGGGTTCCGGGACCGGGGAGCTGTTTTTT.

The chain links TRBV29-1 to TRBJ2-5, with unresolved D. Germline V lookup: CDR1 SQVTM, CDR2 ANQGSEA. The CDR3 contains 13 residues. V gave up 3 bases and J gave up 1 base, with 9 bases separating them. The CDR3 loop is CSVESTLQETQYF. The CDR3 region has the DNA TGCAGCGTTGAGAGTACTCTCCAAGAGACCCAGTACTTC.

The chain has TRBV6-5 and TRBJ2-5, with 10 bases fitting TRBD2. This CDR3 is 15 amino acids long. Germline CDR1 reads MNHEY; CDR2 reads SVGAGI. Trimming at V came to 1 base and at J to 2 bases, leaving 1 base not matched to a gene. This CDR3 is CASSYLLAGQETQYF. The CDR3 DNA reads TGTGCCAGCAGTTACTTACTAGCGGGGCAAGAGACCCAGTACTTC.

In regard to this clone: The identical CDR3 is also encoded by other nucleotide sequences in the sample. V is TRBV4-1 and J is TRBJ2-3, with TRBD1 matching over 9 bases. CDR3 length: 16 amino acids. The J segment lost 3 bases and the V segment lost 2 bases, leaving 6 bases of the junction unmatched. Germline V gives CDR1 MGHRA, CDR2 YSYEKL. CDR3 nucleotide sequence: TGCGCCAGCAGCCAAACCCGGGGACAGGGTACAGATACGCAGTATTTT. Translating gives CASSQTRGQGTDTQYF.

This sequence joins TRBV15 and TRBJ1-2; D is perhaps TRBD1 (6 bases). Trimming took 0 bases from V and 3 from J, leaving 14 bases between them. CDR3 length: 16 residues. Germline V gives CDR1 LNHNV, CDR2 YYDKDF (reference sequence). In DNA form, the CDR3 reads TGTGCCACCAGCAGAGATCTTGTCCAGGGGTACTATGGCTACACCTTC. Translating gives CATSRDLVQGYYGYTF.

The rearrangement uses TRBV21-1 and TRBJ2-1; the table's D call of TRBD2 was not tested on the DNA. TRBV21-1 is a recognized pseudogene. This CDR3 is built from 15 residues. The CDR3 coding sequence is TGTGCCAGCAGCAAAGTGGAGGGAGGTAGAGGTGAGCAGTTCTTC. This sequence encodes CASSKVEGGRGEQFF.

The CDR3 nucleotides read TGTGCCAGCAGTTACTCATTACAGGATCCGGATGGCTACACCTTC. Translated, it gives CASSYSLQDPDGYTF. The chain recombines TRBV6-5 with TRBJ1-2; D is perhaps TRBD1 (5 bases). CDR1 and CDR2 from the germline V gene are MNHEY and SVGAGI. Trimming removed 0 bases from V and 6 bases from J, with 14 bases in between. This CDR3 comprises 15 residues.

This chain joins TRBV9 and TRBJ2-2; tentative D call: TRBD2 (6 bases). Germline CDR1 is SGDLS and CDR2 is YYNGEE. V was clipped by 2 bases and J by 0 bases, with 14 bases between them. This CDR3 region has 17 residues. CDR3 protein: CASSVLGRTSNTGELFF. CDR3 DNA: TGTGCCAGCAGCGTTCTAGGGAGGACTTCGAACACCGGGGAGCTGTTTTTT.

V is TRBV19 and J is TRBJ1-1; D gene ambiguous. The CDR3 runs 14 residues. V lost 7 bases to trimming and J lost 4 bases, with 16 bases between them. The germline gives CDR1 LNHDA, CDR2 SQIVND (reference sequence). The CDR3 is CASTHGGLGTEAFF. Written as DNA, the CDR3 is TGTGCCAGTACCCACGGAGGGCTGGGCACTGAAGCTTTCTTT.

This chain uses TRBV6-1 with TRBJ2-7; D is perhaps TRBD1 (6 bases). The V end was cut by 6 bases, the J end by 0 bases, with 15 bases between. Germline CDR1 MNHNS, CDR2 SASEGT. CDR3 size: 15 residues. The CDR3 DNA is TGTGCCAGCAGACTCTCCGGACAGCCCTCCTACGAGCAGTACTTC. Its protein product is CASRLSGQPSYEQYF.

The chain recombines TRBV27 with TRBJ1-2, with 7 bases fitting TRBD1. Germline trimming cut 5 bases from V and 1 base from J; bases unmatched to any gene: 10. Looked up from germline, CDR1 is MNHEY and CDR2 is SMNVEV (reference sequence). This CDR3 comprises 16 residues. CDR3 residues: CASSPTSGTVNYGYTF. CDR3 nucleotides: TGTGCCAGCAGTCCAACTTCCGGGACAGTTAACTATGGCTACACCTTC.

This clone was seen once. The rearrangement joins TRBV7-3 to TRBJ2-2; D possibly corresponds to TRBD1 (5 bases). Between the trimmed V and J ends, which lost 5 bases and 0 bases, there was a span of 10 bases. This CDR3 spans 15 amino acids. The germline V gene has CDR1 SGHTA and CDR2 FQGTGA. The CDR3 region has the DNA TGTGCCAGCAGCCCCAGGACAACGAACACCGGGGAGCTGTTTTTT. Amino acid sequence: CASSPRTTNTGELFF.